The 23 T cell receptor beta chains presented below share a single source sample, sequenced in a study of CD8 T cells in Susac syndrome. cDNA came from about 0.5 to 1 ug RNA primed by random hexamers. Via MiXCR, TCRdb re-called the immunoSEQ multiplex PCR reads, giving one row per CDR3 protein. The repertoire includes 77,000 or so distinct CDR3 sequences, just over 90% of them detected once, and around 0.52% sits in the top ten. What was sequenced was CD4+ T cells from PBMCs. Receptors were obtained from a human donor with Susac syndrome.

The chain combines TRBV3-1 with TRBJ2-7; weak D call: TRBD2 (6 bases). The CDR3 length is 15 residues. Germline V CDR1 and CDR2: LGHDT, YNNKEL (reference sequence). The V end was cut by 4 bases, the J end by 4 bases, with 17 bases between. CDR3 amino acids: CASSRRAGFPYEQYF. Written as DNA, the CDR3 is TGTGCCAGCAGCCGGAGGGCGGGTTTCCCATACGAGCAGTACTTC.

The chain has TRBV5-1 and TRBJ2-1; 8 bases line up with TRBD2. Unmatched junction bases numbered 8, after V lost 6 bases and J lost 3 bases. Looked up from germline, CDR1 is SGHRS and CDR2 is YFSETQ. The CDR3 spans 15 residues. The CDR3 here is CASMKAGASYNEQFF. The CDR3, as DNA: TGCGCCAGCATGAAAGCGGGAGCCAGCTACAATGAGCAGTTCTTC.

The CDR3 DNA sequence: TGTGCCAGCAGTTATGACGGCCCCTACAATGAGCAGTTCTTC. Translation gives CASSYDGPYNEQFF. The chain joins TRBV12-3 or TRBV12-4 to TRBJ2-1; D unresolved. Trimming left V 4 bases short and J 2 bases short, with 9 bases between. The CDR3 sequence is 14 residues long.

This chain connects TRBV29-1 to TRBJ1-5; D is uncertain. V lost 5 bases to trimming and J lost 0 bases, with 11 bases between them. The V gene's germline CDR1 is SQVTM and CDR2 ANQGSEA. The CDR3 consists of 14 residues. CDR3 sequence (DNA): TGCAGCGTTTCGGTCAGTAATAGCAATCAGCCCCAGCATTTT. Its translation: CSVSVSNSNQPQHF.

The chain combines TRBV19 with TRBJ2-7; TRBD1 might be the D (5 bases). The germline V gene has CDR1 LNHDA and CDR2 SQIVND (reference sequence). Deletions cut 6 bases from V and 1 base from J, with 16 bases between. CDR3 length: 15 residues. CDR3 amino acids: CASSRSGYNSYEQYF. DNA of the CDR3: TGTGCCAGTAGCCGCTCAGGGTACAATTCCTACGAGCAGTACTTC. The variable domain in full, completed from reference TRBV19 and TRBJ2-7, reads DGGITQSPKYLFRKEGQNVTLSCEQNLNHDAMYWYRQDPGQGLRLIYYSQIVNDFQKGDIAEGYSVSREKKESFPLTVTSAQKNPTAFYLCASSRSGYNSYEQYFGPGTRLTVT.

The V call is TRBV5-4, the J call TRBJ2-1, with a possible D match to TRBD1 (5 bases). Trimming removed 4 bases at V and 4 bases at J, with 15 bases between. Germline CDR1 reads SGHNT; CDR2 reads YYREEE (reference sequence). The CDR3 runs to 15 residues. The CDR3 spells CASSPDQHRYNEQFF. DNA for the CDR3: TGTGCCAGCAGCCCCGACCAGCACAGGTACAATGAGCAGTTCTTC.

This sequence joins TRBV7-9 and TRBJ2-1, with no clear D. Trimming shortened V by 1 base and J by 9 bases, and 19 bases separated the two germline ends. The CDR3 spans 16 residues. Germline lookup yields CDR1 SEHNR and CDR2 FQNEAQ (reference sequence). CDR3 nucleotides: TGTGCCAGCAGCTTAGAGGGCTTCCTGGTTCTGAGTGAGCAGTTCTTC. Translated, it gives CASSLEGFLVLSEQFF.

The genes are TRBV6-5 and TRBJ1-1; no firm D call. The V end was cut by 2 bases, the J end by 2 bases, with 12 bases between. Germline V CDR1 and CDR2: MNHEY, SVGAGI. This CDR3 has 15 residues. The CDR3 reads CASSYRRRVNTEAFF. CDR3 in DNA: TGTGCCAGCAGTTACCGTAGGCGGGTAAACACTGAAGCTTTCTTT.

The CDR3 nucleotides read TGTGCCAGATCGGGACTCTACAATGAGCAGTTCTTC. Translating it yields CARSGLYNEQFF. The rearrangement links TRBV2 to TRBJ2-1; the D gene is possibly TRBD2 (6 bases). The V gene's germline CDR1 is SNHLY and CDR2 FYNNEI. The length of the CDR3 is 12 residues. V lost 9 bases and J lost 3, with 9 bases in between.

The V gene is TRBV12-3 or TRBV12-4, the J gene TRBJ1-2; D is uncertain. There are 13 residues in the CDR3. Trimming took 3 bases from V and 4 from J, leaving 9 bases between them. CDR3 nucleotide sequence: TGTGCCAGCAGTTTTAGACCGTTCTATGGCTACACCTTC. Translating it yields CASSFRPFYGYTF.

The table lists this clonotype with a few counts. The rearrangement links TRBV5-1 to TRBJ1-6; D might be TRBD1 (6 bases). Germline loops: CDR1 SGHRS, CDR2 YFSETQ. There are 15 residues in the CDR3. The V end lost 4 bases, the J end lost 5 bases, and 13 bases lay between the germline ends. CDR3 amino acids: CASSRWTADNSPLHF. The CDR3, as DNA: TGCGCCAGCAGCCGTTGGACAGCCGATAATTCACCCCTCCACTTT.

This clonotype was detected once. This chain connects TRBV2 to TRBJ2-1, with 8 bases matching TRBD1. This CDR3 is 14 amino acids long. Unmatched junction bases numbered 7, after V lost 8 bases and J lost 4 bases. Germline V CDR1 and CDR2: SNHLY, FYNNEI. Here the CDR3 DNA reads TGTGCCAGCTCCGGGGACAGGCTGTACAATGAGCAGTTCTTC. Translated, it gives CASSGDRLYNEQFF.

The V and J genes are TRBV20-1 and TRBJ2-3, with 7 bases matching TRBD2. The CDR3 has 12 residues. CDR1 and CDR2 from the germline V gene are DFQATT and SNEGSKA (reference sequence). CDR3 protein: CSPGGNTDTQYF. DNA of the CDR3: TGCAGCCCCGGGGGGAACACAGATACGCAGTATTTT.

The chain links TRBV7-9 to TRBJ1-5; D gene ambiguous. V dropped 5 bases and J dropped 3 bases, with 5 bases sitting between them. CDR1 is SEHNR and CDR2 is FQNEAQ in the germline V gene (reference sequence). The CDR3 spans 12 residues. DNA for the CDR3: TGTGCCAGCAGCCCCCCCAATCAGCCCCAGCATTTT. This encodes CASSPPNQPQHF.

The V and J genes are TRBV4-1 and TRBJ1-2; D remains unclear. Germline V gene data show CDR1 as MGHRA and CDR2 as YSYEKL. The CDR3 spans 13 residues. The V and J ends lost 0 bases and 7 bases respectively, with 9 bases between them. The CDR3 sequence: CASSQEGLGGYTF. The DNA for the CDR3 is TGCGCCAGCAGCCAAGAGGGATTGGGTGGCTACACCTTC.

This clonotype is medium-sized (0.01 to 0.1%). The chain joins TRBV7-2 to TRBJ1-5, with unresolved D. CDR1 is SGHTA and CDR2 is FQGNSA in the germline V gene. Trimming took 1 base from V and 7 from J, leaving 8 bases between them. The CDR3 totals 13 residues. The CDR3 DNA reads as TGTGCCAGCAGCTTAGGACCACGACAGCCCCAGCATTTT. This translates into CASSLGPRQPQHF.

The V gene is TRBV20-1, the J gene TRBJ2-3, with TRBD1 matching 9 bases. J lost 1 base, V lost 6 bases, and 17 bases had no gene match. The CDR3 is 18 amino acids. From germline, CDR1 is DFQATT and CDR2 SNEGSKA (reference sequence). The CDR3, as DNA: TGCAGTGCCGCACCTCGGGACAGGGCTCGGGGAGGCACAGATACGCAGTATTTT. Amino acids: CSAAPRDRARGGTDTQYF.

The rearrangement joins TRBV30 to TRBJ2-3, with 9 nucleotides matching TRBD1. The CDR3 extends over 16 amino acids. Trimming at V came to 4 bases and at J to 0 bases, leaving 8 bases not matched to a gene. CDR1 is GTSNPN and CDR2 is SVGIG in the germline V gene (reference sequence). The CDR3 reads CAWTGTGYISTDTQYF. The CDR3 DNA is TGTGCCTGGACCGGGACAGGGTATATCAGCACAGATACGCAGTATTTT. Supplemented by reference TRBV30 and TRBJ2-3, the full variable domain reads SQTIHQWPATLVQPVGSPLSLECTVEGTSNPNLYWYRQAAGRGLQLLFYSVGIGQISSEVPQNLSASRPQDRQFILSSKKLLLSDSGFYLCAWTGTGYISTDTQYFGPGTRLTVL.

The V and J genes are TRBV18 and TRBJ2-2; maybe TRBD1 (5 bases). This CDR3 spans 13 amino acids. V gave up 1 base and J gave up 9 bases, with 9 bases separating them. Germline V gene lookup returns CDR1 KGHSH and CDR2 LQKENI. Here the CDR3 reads CASSPRGARELFF. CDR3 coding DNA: TGTGCCAGCTCACCACGGGGCGCGAGGGAGCTGTTTTTT.

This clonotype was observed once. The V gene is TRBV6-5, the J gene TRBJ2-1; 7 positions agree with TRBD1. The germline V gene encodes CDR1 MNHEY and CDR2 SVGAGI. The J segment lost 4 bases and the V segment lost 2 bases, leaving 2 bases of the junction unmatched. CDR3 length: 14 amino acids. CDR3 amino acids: CASSYRGLYNEQFF. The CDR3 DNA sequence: TGTGCCAGCAGTTACAGGGGGCTTTACAATGAGCAGTTCTTC.

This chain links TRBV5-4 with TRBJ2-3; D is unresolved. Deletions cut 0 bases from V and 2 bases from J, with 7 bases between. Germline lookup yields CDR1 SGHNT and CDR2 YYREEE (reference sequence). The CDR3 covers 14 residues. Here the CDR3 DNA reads TGTGCCAGCAGCTTGGAGGCAGACACAGATACGCAGTATTTT. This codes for CASSLEADTDTQYF.

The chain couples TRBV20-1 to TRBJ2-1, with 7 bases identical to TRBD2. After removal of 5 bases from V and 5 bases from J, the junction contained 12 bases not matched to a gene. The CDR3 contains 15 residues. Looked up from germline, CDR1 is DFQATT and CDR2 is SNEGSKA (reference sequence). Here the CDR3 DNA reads TGCAGTGCTTCCGAGTTCGGACTAGAGGACAATGAGCAGTTCTTC. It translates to CSASEFGLEDNEQFF.

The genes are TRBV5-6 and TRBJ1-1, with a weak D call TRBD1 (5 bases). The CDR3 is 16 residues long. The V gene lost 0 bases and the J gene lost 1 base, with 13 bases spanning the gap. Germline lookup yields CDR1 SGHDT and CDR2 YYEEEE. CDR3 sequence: CASSLGGLGENTEAFF. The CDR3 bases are TGTGCCAGCAGCTTGGGGGGCCTAGGAGAGAACACTGAAGCTTTCTTT. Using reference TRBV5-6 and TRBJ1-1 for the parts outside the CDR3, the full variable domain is DAGVTQSPTHLIKTRGQQVTLRCSPKSGHDTVSWYQQALGQGPQFIFQYYEEEERQRGNFPDRFSGHQFPNYSSELNVNALLLGDSALYLCASSLGGLGENTEAFFGQGTRLTVV.